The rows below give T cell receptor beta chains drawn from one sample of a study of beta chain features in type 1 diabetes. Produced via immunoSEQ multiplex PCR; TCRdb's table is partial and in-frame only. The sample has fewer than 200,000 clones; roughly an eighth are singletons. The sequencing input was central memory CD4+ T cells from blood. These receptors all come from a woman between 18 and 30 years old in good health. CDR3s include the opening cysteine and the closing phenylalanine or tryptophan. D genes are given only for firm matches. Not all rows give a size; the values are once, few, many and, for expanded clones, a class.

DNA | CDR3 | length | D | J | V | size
TGTGCCAGCAGTAGCGGGAGAGGTTGGTCATGGGAGACCCAGTACTTC | CASSSGRGWSWETQYF | 16 | TRBD2 | TRBJ2-5 | TRBV9 | few
TGTGCCTGGAGTGTACGGAGCGCCGGGGAGCTGTTTTTT | CAWSVRSAGELFF | 13 | NA | TRBJ2-2 | TRBV30 | few
TGCAGTGCTAATCGGGGGTCCCAGCAGTTCTTC | CSANRGSQQFF | 11 | NA | TRBJ2-1 | TRBV20-1 | few
TGTGCCAGCACTTCACGGAGGGCCTTCACTGAAGCTTTCTTT | CASTSRRAFTEAFF | 14 | NA | TRBJ1-1 | TRBV6-5 | few
TGTGCCAGCAGTGAATCGTCTGTCAGGTCCGGCTACACCTTC | CASSESSVRSGYTF | 14 | NA | TRBJ1-2 | TRBV6-1 | NA
TGTGCCAGCAGTTTACTACGGGTCGGGGAGCTGTTTTTT | CASSLLRVGELFF | 13 | NA | TRBJ2-2 | TRBV6-5 | few
TGTGCCTGGAGCGTCGGACAGGGGAGGGGAGGCTACACCTTC | CAWSVGQGRGGYTF | 14 | TRBD1 | TRBJ1-2 | TRBV30 | NA
TGTGCCAGCAATTGGGACAGGGACACCGGGGAGCTGTTTTTT | CASNWDRDTGELFF | 14 | TRBD1 | TRBJ2-2 | TRBV2 | few
TGTGCCAGCTCGGCTCAGGCTTACGAGCAGTACTTC | CASSAQAYEQYF | 12 | NA | TRBJ2-7 | TRBV6-5 | few
TGTGCCATCAGTCGTAAGGGGGTAGGGCCCTACGAGCAGTACTTC | CAISRKGVGPYEQYF | 15 | NA | TRBJ2-7 | TRBV6-6 | few
TGCGCCAGCAGCTTGGAAGGTCAGGGGTCTCAGCCCCAGCATTTT | CASSLEGQGSQPQHF | 15 | NA | TRBJ1-5 | TRBV5-1 | NA
TGTGCCAGCCCGGAGGGACGGTACTCTGGGGCCAACGTCCTGACTTTC | CASPEGRYSGANVLTF | 16 | NA | TRBJ2-6 | TRBV7-8 | NA
TGTGCCAGCAGCCTAACTAGCGCGGAGCAGTACTTC | CASSLTSAEQYF | 12 | TRBD2 | TRBJ2-7 | TRBV6-6 | NA
TGTGCCAGCAGCTCCCCTCCAGGACAGGCAGGGGGTGATGGCTACACCTTC | CASSSPPGQAGGDGYTF | 17 | TRBD1 | TRBJ1-2 | TRBV5-6 | NA
TGTGCCAGCAGCTTAGCGAGCAGGGGGCTGAGTGAAAAACTGTTTTTT | CASSLASRGLSEKLFF | 16 | TRBD1 | TRBJ1-4 | TRBV7-6 | few
TGTGCCAGTAGTCGCCTTGGACAGACCTGGAGAACCCAGTACTTC | CASSRLGQTWRTQYF | 15 | NA | TRBJ2-5 | TRBV19 | few
TGTGCCAGCAGCGTAGGTATAGTCGAAAAAGCTTTCTTT | CASSVGIVEKAFF | 13 | NA | TRBJ1-1 | TRBV9 | few
TGCGCCAGCAGCTGGAGGGACAGTAGCAATCAGCCCCAGCATTTT | CASSWRDSSNQPQHF | 15 | TRBD1 | TRBJ1-5 | TRBV5-1 | NA
TGTGCCATCAGTGAGAAGGCAGGGGCAGATACGCAGTATTTT | CAISEKAGADTQYF | 14 | NA | TRBJ2-3 | TRBV10-3 | medium-sized
TGTGCCAGCAGCTTAGACAGGGCCAAAAACATTCAGTACTTC | CASSLDRAKNIQYF | 14 | NA | TRBJ2-4 | TRBV7-2 | few
TGCGCCAGCAGCCTTGGGACAGGGGGCACGGACACTGAAGCTTTCTTT | CASSLGTGGTDTEAFF | 16 | TRBD1 | TRBJ1-1 | TRBV5-1 | few
TGCGCCACTTCGACAGGGGTCGCCACAACTAATGAAAAACTGTTTTTT | CATSTGVATTNEKLFF | 16 | TRBD1 | TRBJ1-4 | TRBV5-1 | NA
TGTGCCAGCAGTTACTCGTCAAACAGGGGGAATCAGCCCCAGCATTTT | CASSYSSNRGNQPQHF | 16 | TRBD1 | TRBJ1-5 | TRBV6-5 | NA
TGTGCCAGCAGTGTGAAGGGGGCGAACACTGAAGCTTTCTTT | CASSVKGANTEAFF | 14 | TRBD1 | TRBJ1-1 | TRBV2 | few
TGTGCCAGCAGTGGCAGGGTTTGGTTCTTC | CASSGRVWFF | 10 | NA | TRBJ2-1 | TRBV2 | NA